This T cell receptor beta chain was profiled in a study of CD8 T cells in ankylosing spondylitis. The CDR3 runs 13 residues. V was pared by 5 bases and J by 6 bases, with 5 bases of the junction left unmatched. Germline loops: CDR1 MNHEY, CDR2 SMNVEV (reference sequence). The TCR beta libraries were generated through quantitative 5'-RACE incorporating molecular barcodes. MiXCR, run by TCRdb on the 5' RACE reads, gives a single entry per CDR3 protein. The table records a few hundred thousand distinct CDR3 sequences, 15% to 20% of them present only once. This clonotype was picked up a small number of times.

Sequenced input: blood, either unsorted or a sorted T cell fraction (not recorded which). The clonotype originates from a male donor with ankylosing spondylitis or in good health (not recorded which). This chain joins TRBV27 and TRBJ1-1, with 8 bases matching TRBD1. The DNA for the CDR3 is TGTGCCAGCAGTGGACAGGGAATCCCTGAAGCTTTCTTT. Protein sequence: CASSGQGIPEAFF.